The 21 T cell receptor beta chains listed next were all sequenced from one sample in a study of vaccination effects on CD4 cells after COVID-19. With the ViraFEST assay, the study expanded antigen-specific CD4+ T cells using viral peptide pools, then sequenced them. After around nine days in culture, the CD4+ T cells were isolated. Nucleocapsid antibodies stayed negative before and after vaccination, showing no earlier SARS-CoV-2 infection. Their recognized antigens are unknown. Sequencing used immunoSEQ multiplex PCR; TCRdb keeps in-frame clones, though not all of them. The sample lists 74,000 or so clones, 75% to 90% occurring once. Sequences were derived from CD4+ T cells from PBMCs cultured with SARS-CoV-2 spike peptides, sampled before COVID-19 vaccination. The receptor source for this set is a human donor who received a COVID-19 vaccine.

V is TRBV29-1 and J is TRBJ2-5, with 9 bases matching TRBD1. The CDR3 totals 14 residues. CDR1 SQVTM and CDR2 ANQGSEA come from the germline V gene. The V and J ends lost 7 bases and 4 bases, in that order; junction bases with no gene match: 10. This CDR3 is CSARGQGLGETQYF. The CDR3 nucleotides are TGCAGCGCTCGAGGACAGGGGTTGGGAGAGACCCAGTACTTC. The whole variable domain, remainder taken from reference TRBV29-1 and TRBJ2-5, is SAVISQKPSRDICQRGTSLTIQCQVDSQVTMMFWYRQQPGQSLTLIATANQGSEATYESGFVIDKFPISRPNLTFSTLTVSNMSPEDSSIYLCSARGQGLGETQYFGPGTRLLVL.

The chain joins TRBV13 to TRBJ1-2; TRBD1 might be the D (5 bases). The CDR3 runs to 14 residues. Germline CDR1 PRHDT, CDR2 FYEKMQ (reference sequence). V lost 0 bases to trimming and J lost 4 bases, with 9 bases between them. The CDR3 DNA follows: TGTGCCAGCAGCTTAGGCGGGGGTCCCTATGGCTACACCTTC. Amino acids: CASSLGGGPYGYTF.

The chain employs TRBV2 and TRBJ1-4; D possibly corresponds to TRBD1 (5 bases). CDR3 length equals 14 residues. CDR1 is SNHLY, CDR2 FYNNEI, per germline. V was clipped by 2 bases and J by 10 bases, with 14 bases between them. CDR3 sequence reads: CASSEPGRRGKLFF. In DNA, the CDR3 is TGTGCCAGCAGTGAACCGGGGCGTCGAGGAAAACTGTTTTTT.

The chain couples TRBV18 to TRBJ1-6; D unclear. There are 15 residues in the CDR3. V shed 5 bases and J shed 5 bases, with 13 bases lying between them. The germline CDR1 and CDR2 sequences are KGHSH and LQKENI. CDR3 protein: CASSENDADNSPLHF. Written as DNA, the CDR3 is TGTGCCAGCTCAGAGAATGACGCGGATAATTCACCCCTCCACTTT.

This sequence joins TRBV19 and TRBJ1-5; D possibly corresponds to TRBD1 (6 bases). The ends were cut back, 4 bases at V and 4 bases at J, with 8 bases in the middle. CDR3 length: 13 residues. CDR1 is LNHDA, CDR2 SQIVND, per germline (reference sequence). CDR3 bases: TGTGCCAGTAGTAAGGGGGGTAATCAGCCCCAGCATTTT. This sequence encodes CASSKGGNQPQHF.

CDR3 amino acids: CASSETNRGRNTIYF. The CDR3 nucleotides read TGTGCCAGCAGTGAAACCAACAGGGGCAGAAACACCATATATTTT. The V and J genes are TRBV2 and TRBJ1-3, with 7 bases that match TRBD1. Germline assignment: CDR1 SNHLY and CDR2 FYNNEI. The CDR3 has 15 amino acids. Losses at the gene ends were 2 bases for V and 5 bases for J; bases not matched to a gene: 6. The whole variable domain, remainder taken from reference TRBV2 and TRBJ1-3, is EPEVTQTPSHQVTQMGQEVILRCVPISNHLYFYWYRQILGQKVEFLVSFYNNEISEKSEIFDDQFSVERPDGSNFTLKIRSTKLEDSAMYFCASSETNRGRNTIYFGEGSWLTVV.

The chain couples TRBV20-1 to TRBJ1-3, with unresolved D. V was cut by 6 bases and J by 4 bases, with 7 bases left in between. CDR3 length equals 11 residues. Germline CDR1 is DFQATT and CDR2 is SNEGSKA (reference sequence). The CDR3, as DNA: TGCAGTGCCGGGCCCGGAAACACCATATATTTT. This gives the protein CSAGPGNTIYF.

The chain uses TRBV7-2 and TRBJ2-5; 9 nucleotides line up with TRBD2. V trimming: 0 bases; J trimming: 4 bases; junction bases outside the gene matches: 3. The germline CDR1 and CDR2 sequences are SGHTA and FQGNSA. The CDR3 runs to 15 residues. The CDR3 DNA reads TGTGCCAGCAGCTTAGCAGGGCGGGGGGGAGAGACCCAGTACTTC. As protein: CASSLAGRGGETQYF.

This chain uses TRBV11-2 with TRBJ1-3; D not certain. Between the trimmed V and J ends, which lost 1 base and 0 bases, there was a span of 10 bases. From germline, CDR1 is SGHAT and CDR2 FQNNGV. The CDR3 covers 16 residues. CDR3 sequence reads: CASSLGPPLSGNTIYF. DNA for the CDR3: TGTGCCAGCAGCTTAGGTCCGCCCCTCTCTGGAAACACCATATATTTT.

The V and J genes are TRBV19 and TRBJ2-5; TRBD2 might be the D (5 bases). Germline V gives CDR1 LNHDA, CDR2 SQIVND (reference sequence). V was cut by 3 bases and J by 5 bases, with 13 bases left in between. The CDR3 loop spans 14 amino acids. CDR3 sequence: CASSMGRTGETQYF. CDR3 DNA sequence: TGTGCCAGTAGTATGGGCAGAACGGGGGAGACCCAGTACTTC.

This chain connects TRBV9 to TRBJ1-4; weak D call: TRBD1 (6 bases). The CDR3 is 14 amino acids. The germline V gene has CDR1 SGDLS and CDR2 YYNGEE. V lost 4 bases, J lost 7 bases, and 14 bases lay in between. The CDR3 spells CASSIRGAGEKLFF. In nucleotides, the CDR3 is TGTGCCAGCAGCATCCGGGGGGCAGGTGAAAAACTGTTTTTT.

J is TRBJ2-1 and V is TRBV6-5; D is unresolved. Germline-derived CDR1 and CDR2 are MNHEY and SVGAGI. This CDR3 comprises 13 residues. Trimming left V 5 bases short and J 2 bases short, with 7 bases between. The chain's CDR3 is CASSLVPYNEQFF. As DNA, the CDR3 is TGTGCCAGCAGTCTAGTGCCCTACAATGAGCAGTTCTTC.

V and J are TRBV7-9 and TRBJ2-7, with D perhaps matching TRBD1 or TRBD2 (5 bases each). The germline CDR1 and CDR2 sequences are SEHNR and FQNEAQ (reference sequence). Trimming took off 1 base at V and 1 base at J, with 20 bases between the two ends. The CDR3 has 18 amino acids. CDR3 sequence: CASSLEVGAGSGSYEQYV. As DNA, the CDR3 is TGTGCCAGCAGCTTAGAGGTGGGAGCAGGGTCGGGATCCTACGAGCAGTACGTC.

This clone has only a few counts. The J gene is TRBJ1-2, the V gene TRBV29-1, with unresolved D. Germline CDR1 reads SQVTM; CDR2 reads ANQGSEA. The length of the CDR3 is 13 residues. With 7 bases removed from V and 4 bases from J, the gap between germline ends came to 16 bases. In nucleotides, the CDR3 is TGCAGCGCCGACGATAGACGGGGCTATGGCTACACCTTC. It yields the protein CSADDRRGYGYTF.

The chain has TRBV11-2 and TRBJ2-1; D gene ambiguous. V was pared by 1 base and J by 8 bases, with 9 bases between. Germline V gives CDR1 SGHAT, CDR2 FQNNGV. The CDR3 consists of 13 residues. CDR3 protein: CASSLGALDEQFF. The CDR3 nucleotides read TGTGCCAGCAGCTTAGGAGCTTTGGATGAGCAGTTCTTC.

CDR3 DNA sequence: TGTGCCAGCAGCTCAAAGGGGACAGTCACCGGGGAGCTGTTTTTT. It codes for CASSSKGTVTGELFF. The J gene is TRBJ2-2, the V gene TRBV7-3; 7 nucleotides agree with TRBD1. Germline V gene data show CDR1 as SGHTA and CDR2 as FQGTGA. This CDR3 comprises 15 residues. The V segment lost 4 bases and the J segment 4 bases; nucleotides outside the gene matches: 6.

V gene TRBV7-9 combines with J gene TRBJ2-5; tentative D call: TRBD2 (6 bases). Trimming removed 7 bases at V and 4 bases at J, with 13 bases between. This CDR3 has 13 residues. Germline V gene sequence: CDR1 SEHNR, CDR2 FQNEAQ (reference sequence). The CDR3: CASTRGSGETQYF. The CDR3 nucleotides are TGTGCCAGCACCCGGGGTAGCGGAGAGACCCAGTACTTC.

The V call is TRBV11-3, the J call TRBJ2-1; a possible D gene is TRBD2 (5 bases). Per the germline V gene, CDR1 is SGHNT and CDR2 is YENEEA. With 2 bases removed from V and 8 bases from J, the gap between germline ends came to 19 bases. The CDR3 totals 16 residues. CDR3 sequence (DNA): TGTGCCAGCAGCTTAACCCCGGACTCCCGAATGTATGAGCAGTTCTTC. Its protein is CASSLTPDSRMYEQFF.

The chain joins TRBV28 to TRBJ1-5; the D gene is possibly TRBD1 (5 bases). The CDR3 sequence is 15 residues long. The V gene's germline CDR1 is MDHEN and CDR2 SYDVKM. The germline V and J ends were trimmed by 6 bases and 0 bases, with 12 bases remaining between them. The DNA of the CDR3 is TGTGCCAGCAGAAGGGGACCTTCTAGCAATCAGCCCCAGCATTTT. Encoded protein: CASRRGPSSNQPQHF.

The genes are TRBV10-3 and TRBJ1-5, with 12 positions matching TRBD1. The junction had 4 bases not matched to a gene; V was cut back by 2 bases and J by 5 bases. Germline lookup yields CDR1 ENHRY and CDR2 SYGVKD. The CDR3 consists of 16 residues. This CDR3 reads CAISERGQGAHQPQHF. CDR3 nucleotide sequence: TGTGCCATCAGTGAGAGGGGACAGGGGGCTCATCAGCCCCAGCATTTT.

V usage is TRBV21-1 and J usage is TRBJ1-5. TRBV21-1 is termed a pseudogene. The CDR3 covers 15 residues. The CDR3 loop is CASSNLGGGRQPQHF. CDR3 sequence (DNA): TGTGCCAGCAGCAATTTGGGAGGAGGAAGGCAGCCCCAGCATTTT.